Below are 18 T cell receptor beta chains sequenced from a single sample in a study of PD-1 blockade in mismatch repair-deficient tumors. Data came from immunoSEQ multiplex PCR; TCRdb stores just in-frame clones and leaves some out. The sample holds about 100,000 clones, 82% seen once. The specimen comprised peripheral blood, sampled roughly 35 weeks after starting pembrolizumab. These receptors all come from an adult with mismatch repair-deficient cancer.

This chain links TRBV27 with TRBJ2-1, with D hard to call. This CDR3 has 15 amino acids. Germline CDR1 is MNHEY and CDR2 is SMNVEV (reference sequence). V lost 3 bases and J 0 bases, leaving 9 bases between the germline ends. As DNA, the CDR3 is TGTGCCAGCAGTTTCGGCCAGAGCTCCTACAATGAGCAGTTCTTC. The encoded protein is CASSFGQSSYNEQFF.

V gene TRBV7-2 combines with J gene TRBJ2-3, with D perhaps matching TRBD1 or TRBD2 (5 bases each). Trimming shortened V by 4 bases and J by 4 bases, and 15 bases separated the two germline ends. The CDR3 has 15 residues. The germline V gene encodes CDR1 SGHTA and CDR2 FQGNSA. The CDR3 DNA reads TGTGCCAGCAGCTATACTCGGCCGGGACCAGATACGCAGTATTTT. Protein: CASSYTRPGPDTQYF.

CDR3 sequence reads: CASSTGTGQETQYF. CDR3 coding DNA: TGTGCCAGCAGCACCGGGACAGGGCAAGAGACCCAGTACTTC. The chain couples TRBV9 to TRBJ2-5; 9 bases are a match to TRBD1. This CDR3 comprises 14 residues. The V segment lost 4 bases and the J segment 2 bases; nucleotides outside the gene matches: 3. The germline gives CDR1 SGDLS, CDR2 YYNGEE.

The CDR3 nucleotides read TGTGCCAGCAAAGGGGGGCTGGGAACTAATGAAAAACTGTTTTTT. It encodes CASKGGLGTNEKLFF. The rearrangement uses TRBV11-2 and TRBJ1-4; tentatively, D is TRBD1 (6 bases). The CDR3 has 15 residues. In germline, CDR1 is SGHAT, CDR2 FQNNGV. With 7 bases removed from V and 1 base from J, the gap between germline ends came to 13 bases. Full variable domain (rest looked up from reference TRBV11-2 and TRBJ1-4): EAGVAQSPRYKIIEKRQSVAFWCNPISGHATLYWYQQILGQGPKLLIQFQNNGVVDDSQLPKDRFSAERLKGVDSTLKIQPAKLEDSAVYLCASKGGLGTNEKLFFGSGTQLSVL.

The gene calls are TRBV19 and TRBJ2-1; 8 bases align to TRBD1. V lost 7 bases, J lost 5 bases, and 7 bases stayed unmatched. The germline gives CDR1 LNHDA, CDR2 SQIVND (reference sequence). The CDR3 has 14 residues. The CDR3 loop is CASTPGDRNNEQFF. Here the CDR3 DNA reads TGTGCCAGTACTCCCGGGGACAGGAACAATGAGCAGTTCTTC.

The chain joins TRBV5-6 to TRBJ2-3; the D gene is possibly TRBD2 (6 bases). V shed 4 bases and J shed 3 bases, with 9 bases lying between them. CDR1 and CDR2 from the germline V gene are SGHDT and YYEEEE. The CDR3 consists of 13 residues. CDR3 sequence: CASSTGTTDTQYF. For the CDR3, the DNA is TGTGCCAGCAGCACCGGGACTACAGATACGCAGTATTTT.

This clone is a singleton in its sample. The chain is built from TRBV6-6 and TRBJ1-1, with D hard to call. Per germline, CDR1 MNHNY and CDR2 SVGAGI (reference sequence). CDR3 length: 14 residues. Trimming stripped 6 bases from V and 4 bases from J, with 15 bases between. CDR3 in amino acids: CASRTRAQGTEAFF. The CDR3 DNA is TGTGCCAGCAGGACTCGAGCCCAAGGCACTGAAGCTTTCTTT.

This clone was seen only a few times. CDR3 loop: CASSFSGRGGNEQFF. DNA for the CDR3: TGCGCCAGCAGCTTTAGCGGGAGAGGCGGCAATGAGCAGTTCTTC. This chain connects TRBV5-1 to TRBJ2-1, with 9 bases matching TRBD2. From germline, CDR1 is SGHRS and CDR2 YFSETQ. This CDR3 is 15 amino acids long. The junction had 6 bases not matched to a gene; V was cut back by 2 bases and J by 6 bases.

With regard to this clone: A read error may account for a junction end that differs from germline. The chain links TRBV29-1 to TRBJ1-2; TRBD1 is a possible D gene (6 bases). Germline V gene sequence: CDR1 SQVTM, CDR2 ANQGSEA. The CDR3 sequence is 11 residues long. The CDR3 region has the DNA TGCAGCGTTCAAGACAGGCTTGGCTACACCTTC. It yields the protein CSVQDRLGYTF.

In this sample, this clone turned up once. V gene TRBV7-2 combines with J gene TRBJ2-7; 15 nucleotides line up with TRBD2. The J segment lost 7 bases and the V segment lost 6 bases, leaving 4 bases of the junction unmatched. Germline V gene sequence: CDR1 SGHTA, CDR2 FQGNSA. The CDR3 contains 14 residues. CDR3 nucleotides: TGTGCCAGCAGTTACGGACTAGCGGGAGGGGAGCAGTACTTC. Translation: CASSYGLAGGEQYF.

This clone is a singleton in its sample. This chain links TRBV7-7 with TRBJ2-1; maybe TRBD2 (6 bases). This CDR3 spans 12 amino acids. Germline V CDR1 and CDR2: SSHAT, FNYEAQ (reference sequence). The DNA of the CDR3 is TGTGCTAGCGGTTCCGTTTCCGATGAGCAGTTCTTC. Protein: CASGSVSDEQFF. The full variable domain, with the rest looked up from reference TRBV7-7 and TRBJ2-1, is GAGVSQSPRYKVTKRGQDVTLRCDPISSHATLYWYQQALGQGPEFLTYFNYEAQPDKSGLPSDRFSAERPEGSISTLTIQRTEQRDSAMYRCASGSVSDEQFFGPGTRLTVL.

CDR3 nucleotides: TGTGCCAGCATGTTCCGGGACACGATAGGGAGTGAGCAGTTCTTC. It encodes CASMFRDTIGSEQFF. The chain couples TRBV27 to TRBJ2-1; TRBD1 is a possible D gene (6 bases). Germline assignment: CDR1 MNHEY and CDR2 SMNVEV (reference sequence). The germline V and J ends were trimmed by 7 bases and 9 bases, with 22 bases remaining between them. This CDR3 has 15 residues.

The chain uses TRBV9 and TRBJ2-2; TRBD2 aligns across 9 bases. The germline V gene has CDR1 SGDLS and CDR2 YYNGEE. The CDR3 is 16 amino acids. V was pared by 0 bases and J by 5 bases, with 5 bases of the junction left unmatched. CDR3 loop: CASSVDGLARTGELFF. The DNA for the CDR3 is TGTGCCAGCAGCGTAGATGGACTAGCGAGGACCGGGGAGCTGTTTTTT.

This chain joins TRBV27 and TRBJ1-1; D uncertain. The germline CDR1 and CDR2 sequences are MNHEY and SMNVEV (reference sequence). The CDR3 contains 14 residues. V lost 3 bases and J lost 0, with 8 bases in between. CDR3 residues: CASSFGVMNTEAFF. Written as DNA, the CDR3 is TGTGCCAGCAGTTTCGGGGTCATGAACACTGAAGCTTTCTTT.

The CDR3 loop reads CASSSGLAGGPHNEQFF. In nucleotides, the CDR3 is TGTGCCAGCAGTAGTGGACTAGCGGGAGGGCCCCACAATGAGCAGTTCTTC. The V and J genes are TRBV9 and TRBJ2-1, with 15 bases identical to TRBD2. The length of the CDR3 is 17 residues. Germline V gene data show CDR1 as SGDLS and CDR2 as YYNGEE. V shed 5 bases and J 5 bases; nucleotides not matched to a gene: 8.

The chain links TRBV19 to TRBJ2-1; D not resolved. The germline V gene encodes CDR1 LNHDA and CDR2 SQIVND (reference sequence). V shed 5 bases and J shed 5 bases, with 19 bases lying between them. The CDR3 length is 16 residues. The CDR3 bases are TGTGCCAGTAGTTACCCCGGTGGGTTGAAGGACAATGAGCAGTTCTTC. Amino acid sequence: CASSYPGGLKDNEQFF.

The V call is TRBV11-1, the J call TRBJ2-1; no definite D call. CDR3 length equals 13 residues. V lost 1 base and J lost 4, with 5 bases in between. Germline-derived CDR1 and CDR2 are SGHAT and FQDESV (reference sequence). The CDR3 here is CASSLESYNEQFF. The CDR3, as DNA: TGTGCCAGCAGCTTAGAATCTTACAATGAGCAGTTCTTC.

The chain recombines TRBV5-4 with TRBJ2-1; 9 bases line up with TRBD1. In germline, CDR1 is SGHNT, CDR2 YYREEE (reference sequence). Losses at the gene ends were 4 bases for V and 8 bases for J; bases not matched to a gene: 10. The CDR3 is 15 amino acids. CDR3 sequence reads: CASSAPGQGFYEQFF. The DNA of the CDR3 is TGTGCCAGCAGCGCGCCGGGACAGGGTTTTTATGAGCAGTTCTTC.